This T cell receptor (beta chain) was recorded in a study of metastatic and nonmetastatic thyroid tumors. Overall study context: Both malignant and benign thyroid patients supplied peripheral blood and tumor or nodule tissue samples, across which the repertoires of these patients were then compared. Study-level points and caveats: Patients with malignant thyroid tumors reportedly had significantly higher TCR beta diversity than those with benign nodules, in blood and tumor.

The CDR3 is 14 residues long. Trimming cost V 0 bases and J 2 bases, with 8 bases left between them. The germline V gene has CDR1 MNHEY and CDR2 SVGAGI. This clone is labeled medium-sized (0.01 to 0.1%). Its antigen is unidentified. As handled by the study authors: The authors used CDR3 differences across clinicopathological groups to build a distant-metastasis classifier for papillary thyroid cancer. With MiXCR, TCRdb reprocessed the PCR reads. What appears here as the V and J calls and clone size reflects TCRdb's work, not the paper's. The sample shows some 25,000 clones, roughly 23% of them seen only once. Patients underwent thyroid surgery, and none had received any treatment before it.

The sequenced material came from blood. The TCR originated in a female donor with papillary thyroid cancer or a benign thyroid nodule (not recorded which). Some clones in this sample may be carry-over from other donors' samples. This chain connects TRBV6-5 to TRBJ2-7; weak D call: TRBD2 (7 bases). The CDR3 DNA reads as TGTGCCAGCAGTTACTCCGGGGGGCCCTACGAGCAGTACTTC. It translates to CASSYSGGPYEQYF.